This passage covers 14 T cell receptor beta chains from one sample sequenced in a study of T cell changes during pregnancy in multiple sclerosis. Data came from immunoSEQ multiplex PCR; TCRdb stores just in-frame clones and leaves some out. The sample includes fewer than 70,000 clones, just over 90% of them seen just once. The input for sequencing was peripheral blood, taken in the third trimester of pregnancy. The receptors come from a female donor with multiple sclerosis, enrolled in a pregnancy study.

The chain is built from TRBV5-6 and TRBJ2-1; tentatively, D is TRBD1 (6 bases). CDR1 and CDR2 (germline): SGHDT, YYEEEE. Trimming pared 4 bases from V and 4 bases from J, leaving 18 bases between. CDR3 size: 16 residues. The CDR3 DNA is TGTGCCAGCAGCCTAAGGGGGAGAGGACGGTACAATGAGCAGTTCTTC. Its translation: CASSLRGRGRYNEQFF.

The chain employs TRBV7-8 and TRBJ2-1; 9 bases align to TRBD2. CDR1 is SGHVS, CDR2 FQNEAQ, per germline. After removal of 2 bases from V and 10 bases from J, the junction contained 15 bases not matched to a gene. This CDR3 has 17 amino acids. CDR3 loop: CASSLRGASGVAREQFF. The CDR3 region has the DNA TGTGCCAGCAGCTTACGGGGGGCTAGCGGGGTAGCCCGCGAGCAGTTCTTC.

The chain uses TRBV10-3 and TRBJ1-2; D call uncertain. The CDR3 is made up of 16 amino acids. CDR1 is ENHRY, CDR2 SYGVKD, per germline. V was cut by 3 bases and J by 8 bases, with 22 bases left in between. CDR3 coding DNA: TGTGCCATCAGTGATTATGGGTGGGCGCAGAGTGGAGGCTACACCTTC. Translated, it gives CAISDYGWAQSGGYTF.

The V and J genes are TRBV2 and TRBJ2-1, with TRBD1 matching over 7 bases. Germline V CDR1 and CDR2: SNHLY, FYNNEI. V was pared by 8 bases and J by 6 bases, with 7 bases of the junction left unmatched. The CDR3 consists of 13 residues. CDR3 amino acids: CASRDSNANEQFF. The CDR3 nucleotides are TGTGCCAGCCGGGACAGTAACGCCAATGAGCAGTTCTTC.

The chain joins TRBV19 to TRBJ2-1, with D perhaps matching TRBD2 (5 bases). Trimming took 5 bases from V and 3 from J, leaving 14 bases between them. From germline, CDR1 is LNHDA and CDR2 SQIVND (reference sequence). The CDR3 is made up of 15 amino acids. CDR3 region: CASSFRTRLYNEQFF. The CDR3 nucleotides are TGTGCCAGTAGTTTCCGGACTCGGCTCTACAATGAGCAGTTCTTC. Full variable domain (outside the CDR3, taken from reference TRBV19 and TRBJ2-1): DGGITQSPKYLFRKEGQNVTLSCEQNLNHDAMYWYRQDPGQGLRLIYYSQIVNDFQKGDIAEGYSVSREKKESFPLTVTSAQKNPTAFYLCASSFRTRLYNEQFFGPGTRLTVL.

The rearrangement joins TRBV30 to TRBJ1-3; tentatively, D is TRBD1 (5 bases). The CDR3 is 14 amino acids. Trimming cost V 1 base and J 0 bases, with 7 bases left between them. Per germline, CDR1 GTSNPN and CDR2 SVGIG (reference sequence). This CDR3 is CAWSAGHSGNTIYF. CDR3 coding DNA: TGTGCCTGGAGTGCAGGGCACTCTGGAAACACCATATATTTT.

The chain uses TRBV4-3 and TRBJ2-2, with D uncertain. The germline V gene has CDR1 LGHNA and CDR2 YSLEER. The ends were cut back, 6 bases at V and 4 bases at J, with 12 bases in the middle. The CDR3 totals 14 residues. The CDR3 nucleotides read TGCGCCAGCAGTCCAAGGCCGGGCACCGGGGAGCTGTTTTTT. As protein: CASSPRPGTGELFF.

This chain connects TRBV2 to TRBJ2-2; 15 positions match TRBD2. V lost 6 bases, J lost 8 bases, and 10 bases stayed unmatched. Germline loops: CDR1 SNHLY, CDR2 FYNNEI. The length of the CDR3 is 17 residues. CDR3 nucleotides: TGTGCCAGCAGACGAGGACTAGCGGGGGGGCCTAATGGGGAGCTGTTTTTT. Translating gives CASRRGLAGGPNGELFF. Variable domain in full (rest from reference TRBV2 and TRBJ2-2): EPEVTQTPSHQVTQMGQEVILRCVPISNHLYFYWYRQILGQKVEFLVSFYNNEISEKSEIFDDQFSVERPDGSNFTLKIRSTKLEDSAMYFCASRRGLAGGPNGELFFGEGSRLTVL.

This clone was found once. The V call is TRBV5-1, the J call TRBJ1-5, with a possible D match to TRBD1 (5 bases). Germline CDR1 reads SGHRS; CDR2 reads YFSETQ. This CDR3 comprises 14 residues. The germline V and J ends were trimmed by 3 bases and 6 bases, with 13 bases remaining between them. The CDR3 nucleotides are TGCGCCAGCAGCTACAGAGGAGGGGTTCAGCCCCAGCATTTT. Translated: CASSYRGGVQPQHF.

The V call is TRBV9, the J call TRBJ2-3; D is possibly TRBD2 (6 bases). Germline CDR1 is SGDLS and CDR2 is YYNGEE. The CDR3 sequence is 17 residues long. V lost 3 bases, J lost 2 bases, and 19 bases lay in between. The CDR3 DNA is TGTGCCAGCAGCGCTCCGCCTCGCGGGGACGTCACAGATACGCAGTATTTT. The encoded protein is CASSAPPRGDVTDTQYF.

This rearrangement joins TRBV5-1 to TRBJ2-5, with 7 bases identical to TRBD2. This CDR3 has 15 amino acids. Germline lookup yields CDR1 SGHRS and CDR2 YFSETQ. V lost 4 bases and J lost 4; bases outside the gene matches: 10. CDR3 in amino acids: CASSPRAGRGETQYF. The CDR3, as DNA: TGCGCCAGCAGCCCGAGAGCGGGGCGGGGAGAGACCCAGTACTTC.

The CDR3 DNA is TGTGCCAGCAGTTTAACAGCCCTAATCAATCAGCCCCAGCATTTT. This translates into CASSLTALINQPQHF. This chain joins TRBV27 and TRBJ1-5; D is unclear. The length of the CDR3 is 15 residues. CDR1 MNHEY and CDR2 SMNVEV come from the germline V gene (reference sequence). With 2 bases removed from V and 3 bases from J, the gap between germline ends came to 11 bases.

For this clone: Other nucleotide sequences from this sample produce the same CDR3. The genes are TRBV11-2 and TRBJ1-1; a weak D match, TRBD1 (6 bases). Germline V gene data show CDR1 as SGHAT and CDR2 as FQNNGV. The CDR3 sequence is 14 residues long. Trimming removed 3 bases from V and 2 bases from J, with 10 bases in between. As DNA, the CDR3 is TGTGCCAGCAGCTTTGGACAGTTAAACACTGAAGCTTTCTTT. This encodes CASSFGQLNTEAFF. Filled out from reference TRBV11-2 and TRBJ1-1, the complete variable domain reads EAGVAQSPRYKIIEKRQSVAFWCNPISGHATLYWYQQILGQGPKLLIQFQNNGVVDDSQLPKDRFSAERLKGVDSTLKIQPAKLEDSAVYLCASSFGQLNTEAFFGQGTRLTVV.

The chain has TRBV6-1 and TRBJ2-7; TRBD1 might be the D (8 bases). CDR1 MNHNS and CDR2 SASEGT come from the germline V gene. With 2 bases removed from V and 4 bases from J, the gap between germline ends came to 15 bases. This CDR3 spans 15 amino acids. CDR3 sequence reads: CASSEKQGGPYEQYF. The CDR3 DNA reads as TGTGCCAGCAGTGAAAAACAGGGGGGGCCATACGAGCAGTACTTC.